This TCR beta chain was documented in a study of blood T cell repertoires in COVID-19. CDR1 and CDR2 (germline): MDHEN, SYDVKM. With 5 bases removed from V and 4 bases from J, the gap between germline ends came to 18 bases. CDR3 length equals 16 residues. The repertoire was sequenced with immunoSEQ multiplex PCR; TCRdb's copy has only in-frame clones and lacks some. The table lists about 69,000 clones, over 75% of them singletons. The sample was peripheral blood. The rearrangement joins TRBV28 to TRBJ1-3; TRBD1 is a possible D gene (5 bases). The TCR was taken from a man older than 75 with acute or convalescent COVID-19. CDR3 nucleotide sequence: TGTGCCAGCAGTCTAAGGGGCAGGGCGGGGGGAAACACCATATATTTT. It encodes CASSLRGRAGGNTIYF.